This T cell receptor (beta chain) was identified in a study of Ad26.COV2.S vaccination and SARS-CoV-2 variants. The treatment denotes: some 20 received Ad26.COV2.S at low or high dose, single or two shots; a few received placebo; per-sample allocation not given. The study sampled participants on day 63 after the first vaccine or placebo injection. Clones were read by immunoSEQ multiplex PCR, and TCRdb kept only the in-frame ones, dropping some. The sample lists some 340,000 clones; about 82% were seen once. Note on this clone: The antigen remains unidentified.

Study findings and constraints: Responses of spike-specific T cells (both CD8+ and CD4+) reportedly showed substantial breadth after vaccination. Across vaccine and placebo recipients, the breadth of non-spike TCRs was similar. Quantification of TCR breadth and depth may have yielded underestimates of total T cell responses.

Sequenced here: peripheral blood, sampled in a trial of Ad26.COV2.S vaccine versus placebo. The clonotype comes from a person between 18 and 60 years old who received the Ad26.COV2.S COVID-19 vaccine or a placebo.

The CDR3 loop reads CASSLWNRATNSYEQYF. The CDR3 coding sequence is TGTGCCAGCAGTTTATGGAACAGGGCGACCAACTCCTACGAGCAGTACTTC. The V and J genes are TRBV27 and TRBJ2-7; possibly TRBD1 for D (6 bases). V was trimmed by 1 base and J by 0 bases, leaving 16 bases between them. The germline gives CDR1 MNHEY, CDR2 SMNVEV (reference sequence). This CDR3 contains 17 residues.